One sample yielded the 6 T cell receptor beta chains listed below, sequenced in a study of blood T cells in healthy people across ages. Primed by a sample-barcoded 5' primer and a J-beta primer mix, a second PCR proceeded for about 7 to 11 cycles. TCRdb reprocessed the 5' RACE reads via MiXCR and lists one record per CDR3 protein. The table lists about 930,000 distinct CDR3 sequences, roughly 29% of them singletons. The same specimen was also included in a second study, on T cells of mothers and their children.

The sequenced sample consisted of blood. The source of these receptors is a woman between 40 and 50 years old in good health.

At least ten counts were recorded for this clonotype. The rearrangement uses TRBV7-9 and TRBJ2-1; 7 nucleotides align to TRBD2. V was clipped by 1 base and J by 6 bases; unmatched bases: 6. CDR1 is SEHNR, CDR2 FQNEAQ, per germline (reference sequence). This CDR3 contains 15 residues. CDR3 nucleotide sequence: TGTGCCAGCAGCTTAGGGGAGGGGCCGGGCAATGAGCAGTTCTTC. Protein: CASSLGEGPGNEQFF.

This clonotype was seen only a few times. V is TRBV6-1 and J is TRBJ1-4; D is uncertain. V lost 6 bases, J lost 4 bases, and 12 bases lay in between. From germline, CDR1 is MNHNS and CDR2 SASEGT. This CDR3 comprises 14 residues. CDR3 in DNA: TGTGCCAGCAGACCCGCTGGACTTAATGAAAAACTGTTTTTT. This encodes CASRPAGLNEKLFF.

V and J are TRBV29-1 and TRBJ2-1; 10 nucleotides agree with TRBD2. The J call may be wrong; the DNA end is better matched by TRBJ2-7. Germline CDR1 is SQVTM and CDR2 is ANQGSEA. This CDR3 has 16 amino acids. CDR3 in DNA: TGCAGCGTTGAAGCCCCAGGACTAGCGGCGTACAATGGGCAGTACTTC. Translation: CSVEAPGLAAYNGQYF.

The chain is built from TRBV6-1 and TRBJ2-7, with a tentative D call TRBD2 (7 bases). Trimming removed 0 bases from V and 10 bases from J, with 19 bases in between. The CDR3 is 15 residues long. The germline CDR1 and CDR2 sequences are MNHNS and SASEGT. In nucleotides, the CDR3 is TGTGCCAGCAGTGAAGCGGACGGGGGGCCCTTTACCCAGTACTTC. Protein product: CASSEADGGPFTQYF.

This chain joins TRBV25-1 and TRBJ1-2, with 8 bases fitting TRBD1. Looked up from germline, CDR1 is MGHDK and CDR2 is SYGVNS. This CDR3 region has 12 residues. The junction had 0 bases not matched to a gene; V was cut back by 4 bases and J by 5 bases. The CDR3 DNA reads TGTGCCAGCAGTGGGACAGGGTATGGCTACACCTTC. It translates to CASSGTGYGYTF.

Many counts were recorded for this clonotype. The CDR3 loop is CASSVSGGWETQYF. The DNA for the CDR3 is TGTGCCAGCAGCGTTAGCGGGGGCTGGGAGACCCAGTACTTC. The rearrangement joins TRBV7-2 to TRBJ2-5, with TRBD2 matching over 9 bases. The CDR3 runs 14 residues. CDR1 SGHTA and CDR2 FQGNSA come from the germline V gene. Trimming at V came to 5 bases and at J to 5 bases, leaving 6 bases not matched to a gene.